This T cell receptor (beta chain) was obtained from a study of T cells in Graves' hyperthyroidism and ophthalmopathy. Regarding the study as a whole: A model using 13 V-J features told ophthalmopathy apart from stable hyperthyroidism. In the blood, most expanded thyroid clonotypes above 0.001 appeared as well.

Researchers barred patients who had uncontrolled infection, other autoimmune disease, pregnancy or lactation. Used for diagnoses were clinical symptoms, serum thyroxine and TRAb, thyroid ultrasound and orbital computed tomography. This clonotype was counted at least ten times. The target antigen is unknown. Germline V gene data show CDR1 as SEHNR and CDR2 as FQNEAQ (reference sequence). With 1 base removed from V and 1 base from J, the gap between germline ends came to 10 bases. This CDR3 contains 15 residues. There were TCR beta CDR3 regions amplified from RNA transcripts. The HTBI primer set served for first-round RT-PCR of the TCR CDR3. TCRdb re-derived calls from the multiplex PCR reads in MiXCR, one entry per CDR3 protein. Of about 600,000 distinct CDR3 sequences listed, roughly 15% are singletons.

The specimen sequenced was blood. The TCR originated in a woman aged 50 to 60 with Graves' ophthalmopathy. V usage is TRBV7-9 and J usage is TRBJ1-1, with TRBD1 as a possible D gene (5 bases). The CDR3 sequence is CASSLVLGENTEAFF. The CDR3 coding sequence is TGTGCCAGCAGCTTAGTTTTAGGGGAGAACACTGAAGCTTTCTTT.